The 25 T cell receptor beta chains listed next were all sequenced from one sample in a study of T cells in women clearing cervical HPV infection. Assay: immunoSEQ multiplex PCR; the TCRdb copy retains only in-frame clones and omits some. This table holds around 30,000 clones. The source material was blood buffy coat. Receptors were obtained from a woman aged 18 to 75 with a cervical HPV16 infection that either progressed to CIN3+ or cleared (not recorded which).

About this clone itself: The read terminates 3 residues ahead of where the CDR3 ends, so the germline J gene completes it. The chain links TRBV15 to TRBJ2-7; D possibly corresponds to TRBD1 (5 bases). Trimming took off 0 bases at V and 6 bases at J, with 15 bases between the two ends. This CDR3 region has 15 residues. The germline V gene has CDR1 LNHNV and CDR2 YYDKDF (reference sequence). CDR3 residues: CATSREGVGWSEQYF. Incomplete CDR3 DNA: TGTGCCACCAGCAGAGAAGGGGTGGGGTGGAGCGAG.

In regard to this clone: The CDR3 end is not reached by the read, which stops 3 residues before it; the germline J gene fills it in. The chain couples TRBV7-3 to TRBJ1-1; a possible D gene is TRBD1 (6 bases). CDR3 length equals 15 residues. From germline, CDR1 is SGHTA and CDR2 FQGTGA. V was cut by 5 bases and J by 2 bases, with 15 bases left in between. CDR3 residues: CASSGRNRENTEAFF. The covered CDR3 bases are TGTGCCAGCAGCGGCCGAAACAGGGAAAACACTGAA.

As regards this clone: The missing CDR3 end, 3 residues past where the read stops, is filled in from the germline J gene. The gene calls are TRBV11-3 and TRBJ1-1; D gene ambiguous. V lost 5 bases, J lost 4 bases, and 11 bases lay in between. Germline assignment: CDR1 SGHNT and CDR2 YENEEA. The CDR3 is 13 residues long. The sequenced CDR3 bases are TGTGCCAGCAGCCGCCGGGCGGGCACTGAA. Translating it yields CASSRRAGTE. The entire CDR3 sequence reads CASSRRAGTEAFF.

Concerning this clone: The sequenced fragment ends 3 residues before the CDR3 boundary, so the rest is inferred from the germline J gene. This chain joins TRBV5-1 and TRBJ2-1; 7 positions agree with TRBD1. Germline V gene sequence: CDR1 SGHRS, CDR2 YFSETQ. The J segment lost 3 bases and the V segment lost 3 bases, leaving 9 bases of the junction unmatched. The CDR3 runs to 16 residues. Partial CDR3 DNA: TGCGCCAGCAGCTCGCTCAGGGACAGATACTACAATGAG. Protein product: CASSSLRDRYYNE. The complete CDR3 sequence is CASSSLRDRYYNEQFF.

About this clone itself: The read finishes 3 residues shy of the CDR3 end, and the germline J gene is used to complete it. The genes are TRBV5-1 and TRBJ2-7, with 11 bases fitting TRBD1. Germline values: CDR1 SGHRS, CDR2 YFSETQ. With V trimmed by 5 bases and J by 1 base, 11 bases remained unmatched. This CDR3 contains 17 residues. The covered CDR3 bases are TGCGCCAGCAGGCCCAGGACAGGGGGCCGAGGGTCCTACGAG. It codes for CASRPRTGGRGSYE. Given in full, the CDR3 is CASRPRTGGRGSYEQYF.

Details on this clone: The read is 3 residues too short to cover the CDR3 end, so that end is filled in from the germline J gene. The gene calls are TRBV10-3 and TRBJ2-7, with D maybe TRBD1 (6 bases). This CDR3 spans 16 amino acids. The germline V gene encodes CDR1 ENHRY and CDR2 SYGVKD. Trimming stripped 2 bases from V and 1 base from J, with 15 bases between. CDR3 DNA (partial): TGTGCCATCAGTGAGCCGCCCCAGGGGAGATCCTACGAG. It translates to CAISEPPQGRSYE. The full-length CDR3 reads as CAISEPPQGRSYEQYF.

Comments on this clone: The read stops 3 residues short of the end of the CDR3; the missing end is completed from the germline J gene. The chain has TRBV5-1 and TRBJ2-3; D is unclear. V was shortened by 0 bases and J by 1 base, with 3 bases between the two germline ends. The CDR3 covers 13 residues. From germline, CDR1 is SGHRS and CDR2 YFSETQ. The CDR3 bases that were read are TGCGCCAGCAGCTTGGCGGGCACAGATACG. Residues: CASSLAGTDT. The whole CDR3 is CASSLAGTDTQYF.

Concerning this clone itself: The read finishes 3 residues shy of the CDR3 end, and the germline J gene is used to complete it. The chain is built from TRBV11-2 and TRBJ2-1; TRBD1 agrees at 8 bases. This CDR3 comprises 14 residues. J was trimmed by 9 bases and V by 5 bases; bases with no gene match: 9. Looked up from germline, CDR1 is SGHAT and CDR2 is FQNNGV. The CDR3 sequence is CASSRRTGNTEQFF. Partial CDR3 DNA: TGTGCCAGCAGCCGTCGGACAGGGAATACTGAG.

Points on this clone: Sequencing ends 3 residues short of the CDR3 end; the germline J gene provides the rest. This chain connects TRBV7-2 to TRBJ1-1, with 7 bases lining up with TRBD1. CDR1 is SGHTA and CDR2 is FQGNSA in the germline V gene. The length of the CDR3 is 15 residues. Incomplete CDR3 DNA: TGTGCCAGCAGCCAACGTAACAGGGGAATCGGTACA. Its protein is CASSQRNRGIGT. The whole CDR3 is CASSQRNRGIGTAFF.

About this clone itself: The read gets to within 3 residues of the CDR3 end, and the germline J gene fills in the rest. The chain is built from TRBV5-1 and TRBJ1-4; 7 positions agree with TRBD1. With V trimmed by 4 bases and J by 7 bases, 10 bases remained unmatched. The germline V gene has CDR1 SGHRS and CDR2 YFSETQ. The CDR3 spans 15 residues. CDR3 loop: CASSGSTGLSEKLFF. The CDR3 bases that were read are TGCGCCAGCAGCGGATCGACAGGGCTGAGTGAAAAA.

Remarks on this clone: The read terminates 3 residues before the CDR3 end, so the remaining end is supplied by the germline J gene. The gene calls are TRBV5-1 and TRBJ2-7; 7 positions match TRBD1. Looked up from germline, CDR1 is SGHRS and CDR2 is YFSETQ. J lost 0 bases, V lost 3 bases, and 9 bases had no gene match. The CDR3 has 16 residues. CDR3 loop: CASSSSGTASSYEQYF. Partial CDR3 DNA: TGCGCCAGCAGCTCCTCCGGGACAGCGAGCTCCTACGAG.

On this clone itself: The CDR3 end falls 3 residues outside the read, so it is completed with the germline J gene. J is TRBJ2-2 and V is TRBV4-1; TRBD2 matches 10 bases. This CDR3 is built from 17 residues. The V segment lost 5 bases and the J segment 2 bases; nucleotides outside the gene matches: 8. Germline CDR1 MGHRA, CDR2 YSYEKL. The DNA read from the CDR3 is TGCGCCAGCAGCGACCGGACTAGCGGACCCAACACCGGGGAG. It specifies CASSDRTSGPNTGE. The entire CDR3 protein reads CASSDRTSGPNTGELFF.

The CDR3 sequence is CASSPGQGVGGDYTF. Partial CDR3 DNA: TGTGCCAGCAGCCCGGGACAGGGGGTAGGGGGCGAC. V gene TRBV7-9 combines with J gene TRBJ1-2, with 11 bases aligning to TRBD1. The CDR3 goes on 3 residues after the read ends, and that part is filled in from the germline J gene. The CDR3 is 15 residues long. The V gene's germline CDR1 is SEHNR and CDR2 FQNEAQ (reference sequence).

About this clone: The read halts 3 residues ahead of the CDR3 end, with the missing end drawn from the germline J gene. The J gene is TRBJ2-5, the V gene TRBV25-1, with D possibly being TRBD2 (6 bases). This CDR3 has 14 amino acids. V dropped 5 bases and J dropped 4 bases, with 14 bases sitting between them. The germline CDR1 and CDR2 sequences are MGHDK and SYGVNS. The CDR3 loop is CASSSKWDSETQYF. CDR3 DNA, as far as it was read: TGTGCCAGCAGTTCCAAATGGGACTCAGAGACC.

Of note for this clone: Sequencing ends 3 residues short of the CDR3 end; the germline J gene provides the rest. This chain links TRBV2 with TRBJ2-3, with 8 bases that match TRBD2. V trimming: 1 base; J trimming: 6 bases; junction bases outside the gene matches: 12. The CDR3 covers 17 residues. Germline V gives CDR1 SNHLY, CDR2 FYNNEI. CDR3 loop: CASSEGMIAGRADTQYF. CDR3 DNA (partial): TGTGCCAGCAGTGAAGGGATGATAGCGGGGCGAGCGGATACG.

As concerns this clone: The read terminates 3 residues ahead of where the CDR3 ends, so the germline J gene completes it. The rearrangement uses TRBV18 and TRBJ2-4, with D possibly TRBD2 on 7 matching bases. Germline values: CDR1 KGHSH, CDR2 LQKENI. The CDR3 is 14 residues long. The CDR3 DNA, read in part, is TGTGCCAGTACCGGGGGGCAGCCCGAATATGGT. It is translated as CASTGGQPEYG. The entire CDR3 protein is CASTGGQPEYGQYF. Supplemented by reference TRBV18 and TRBJ2-4, the full variable domain reads NAGVMQNPRHLVRRRGQEARLRCSPMKGHSHVYWYRQLPEEGLKFMVYLQKENIIDESGMPKERFSAEFPKEGPSILRIQQVVRGDSAAYFCASTGGQPEYGQYFGAGTRLSVL.

As to this clone: The read stops 3 residues short of the end of the CDR3; the missing end is completed from the germline J gene. The V and J genes are TRBV18 and TRBJ1-2, with TRBD1 matching over 7 bases. The CDR3 spans 15 residues. Germline V gene lookup returns CDR1 KGHSH and CDR2 LQKENI. The chain's CDR3 is CASSPPGQLYNDYTF. Incomplete CDR3 DNA: TGTGCCAGCTCACCCCCGGGACAGCTCTACAATGAC.

With regard to this clone: The CDR3 is cut off 3 residues early in the read; its end comes from the germline J gene. V and J are TRBV6-2 or TRBV6-3 and TRBJ1-4; D ambiguous. The CDR3 has 16 amino acids. Between the trimmed V and J ends, which lost 0 bases and 8 bases, there was a span of 16 bases. Germline-derived CDR1 and CDR2 are MNHEY and SVGEGT. The CDR3 DNA, read in part, is TGTGCCAGCAGTTACTCCTCGTTCGGACTCGGCGAAAAA. Translating gives CASSYSSFGLGEK. The full CDR3 protein is CASSYSSFGLGEKLFF.

Remarks on this clone: The read falls 3 residues short of the CDR3 end, and the missing part is taken from the germline J gene. The chain couples TRBV10-1 to TRBJ2-3; 9 bases line up with TRBD2. CDR3 length: 16 amino acids. CDR1 and CDR2 (germline): WNHNN, SYGVQD (reference sequence). V trimming: 0 bases; J trimming: 1 base; junction bases outside the gene matches: 2. The DNA read from the CDR3 is TGCGCCAGCAGTGAGTCCCGCGGGGGGGGCACAGATACG. Its translation: CASSESRGGGTDT. The entire CDR3 sequence reads CASSESRGGGTDTQYF.

With respect to this clone: At one end, the junction sequence differs from germline, possibly due to a read error. The read comes to an end 3 residues before the CDR3 does, leaving the germline J gene to fill in the end. This chain uses TRBV7-7 with TRBJ2-3, with D possibly TRBD2 on 5 matching bases. Germline V gives CDR1 SSHAT, CDR2 FNYEAQ (reference sequence). The CDR3 is 18 residues long. This CDR3 reads CASSLPTQMTRGPDTQYF. The CDR3 bases that were read are TGTGCTAGCAGCTTACCCACTCAGATGACCAGAGGGCCAGATACG.

A note on this clone: The CDR3 end falls 3 residues outside the read, so it is completed with the germline J gene. This chain connects TRBV19 to TRBJ1-5; D remains unclear. The CDR3 loop spans 14 amino acids. The V gene lost 1 base and the J gene lost 3 bases, with 7 bases spanning the gap. Per the germline V gene, CDR1 is LNHDA and CDR2 is SQIVND (reference sequence). The CDR3: CASSIVRANQPQHF. The part of the CDR3 DNA that was read is TGTGCCAGTAGTATAGTTAGGGCCAATCAGCCC. Supplemented by reference TRBV19 and TRBJ1-5, the full variable domain reads DGGITQSPKYLFRKEGQNVTLSCEQNLNHDAMYWYRQDPGQGLRLIYYSQIVNDFQKGDIAEGYSVSREKKESFPLTVTSAQKNPTAFYLCASSIVRANQPQHFGDGTRLSIL.

About this clone: The read ends 3 residues early relative to the CDR3; the germline J gene fills the gap. The chain combines TRBV7-3 with TRBJ2-3; 8 nucleotides match TRBD2. The V gene's germline CDR1 is SGHTA and CDR2 FQGTGA. This CDR3 region has 15 residues. With 5 bases clipped from V and 5 bases from J, the junction kept 9 bases outside the gene matches. The sequenced CDR3 bases are TGTGCCAGCAGCGGGACGGGGGGGCCGGGAGATACG. It specifies CASSGTGGPGDT. The full CDR3 protein reads CASSGTGGPGDTQYF.

In regard to this clone: The CDR3 is cut off 3 residues early in the read; its end comes from the germline J gene. The V call is TRBV7-7, the J call TRBJ2-2, with D possibly TRBD2 on 7 matching bases. Looked up from germline, CDR1 is SSHAT and CDR2 is FNYEAQ (reference sequence). This CDR3 region has 13 residues. CDR3 sequence: CASSTQGREKLFF. The sequenced part of the CDR3 DNA is TGTGCCAGCAGCACTCAGGGGAGGGAAAAG.

Points on this clone: Read sequence stops 3 residues before the CDR3 end, and the germline J gene provides the missing end. This sequence joins TRBV2 and TRBJ2-3, with 9 bases identical to TRBD1. The CDR3 is 15 amino acids. Germline V gene sequence: CDR1 SNHLY, CDR2 FYNNEI. The CDR3 loop is CASSNPQGAGETQYF. CDR3 DNA (partial): TGTGCCAGCAGTAACCCACAGGGGGCGGGTGAGACG.

In the case of this clone: The read terminates 3 residues before the CDR3 end, so the remaining end is supplied by the germline J gene. This chain connects TRBV7-3 to TRBJ2-2; 9 nucleotides align to TRBD1. CDR3 length: 16 amino acids. From germline, CDR1 is SGHTA and CDR2 FQGTGA. J gave up 5 bases and V 5 bases, and 9 bases lay outside the gene matches. This CDR3 reads CASSRSGTGTTGELFF. The part of the CDR3 DNA that was read is TGTGCCAGCAGCCGTTCCGGGACAGGGACGACCGGGGAG. The whole variable domain, filled in from reference TRBV7-3 and TRBJ2-2, reads GAGVSQTPSNKVTEKGKYVELRCDPISGHTALYWYRQSLGQGPEFLIYFQGTGAADDSGLPNDRFFAVRPEGSVSTLKIQRTERGDSAVYLCASSRSGTGTTGELFFGEGSRLTVL.